The 27 T cell receptor beta chains below all came from one sample that was sequenced in a study of human T cells and chemical hapten exposure. TCRdb analysed the RACE reads with MiXCR anew, one entry per CDR3 protein. Among approximately 79,000 distinct CDR3 sequences listed, 8.5% were seen once. Sample time point: pre-sensitization, week 0. The treatment: therapeutic diphenylcyclopropenone sensitization with weekly scalp DPC. The sequencing here drew on whole blood, taken in connection with sensitization to the hapten diphenylcyclopropenone (DPC). Every receptor here comes from a man aged 35 to 55 with alopecia areata. Some clones in this sample may be carry-over from other donors' samples.

This clonotype has a count of ten or more. The chain is built from TRBV28 and TRBJ2-6; unclear D gene. Germline lookup yields CDR1 MDHEN and CDR2 SYDVKM. Trimming shortened V by 4 bases and J by 2 bases, and 3 bases separated the two germline ends. The CDR3 is made up of 13 amino acids. Here the CDR3 DNA reads TGTGCCAGCAGTTGGGCTGGGGCCAACGTCCTGACTTTC. It encodes CASSWAGANVLTF.

This chain joins TRBV20-1 and TRBJ2-1; no definite D call. Trimming stripped 5 bases from V and 0 bases from J, with 11 bases between. The CDR3 contains 14 residues. Germline V gene data show CDR1 as DFQATT and CDR2 as SNEGSKA (reference sequence). CDR3 DNA sequence: TGCAGTGCTCAGAGTCTCAGCTCCTACAATGAGCAGTTCTTC. This codes for CSAQSLSSYNEQFF.

The chain uses TRBV10-3 and TRBJ2-3, with 11 bases that match TRBD2. J gave up 0 bases and V 6 bases, and 11 bases lay outside the gene matches. This CDR3 comprises 18 residues. From germline, CDR1 is ENHRY and CDR2 SYGVKD. The CDR3 reads CAIRPSGRSQGSTDTQYF. CDR3 coding DNA: TGTGCCATCAGGCCTAGCGGGAGGTCCCAAGGTAGCACAGATACGCAGTATTTT.

This clonotype was picked up many times. The CDR3: CSAVEGSRASPDTQYF. The CDR3 DNA is TGCAGTGCTGTGGAGGGCAGCAGGGCAAGTCCAGATACGCAGTATTTT. This chain links TRBV20-1 with TRBJ2-3; TRBD2 might be the D (6 bases). Germline V gene lookup returns CDR1 DFQATT and CDR2 SNEGSKA (reference sequence). Deletions cut 5 bases from V and 4 bases from J, with 22 bases between. The CDR3 covers 16 residues.

This chain connects TRBV18 to TRBJ2-7, with D hard to call. The CDR3 covers 12 residues. V dropped 1 base and J dropped 5 bases, with 6 bases sitting between them. Germline loops: CDR1 KGHSH, CDR2 LQKENI. The CDR3 is CASSPLGNEQYF. The CDR3 DNA reads TGTGCCAGCTCACCACTGGGGAACGAGCAGTACTTC.

This clonotype was counted between two and nine times. The chain links TRBV10-3 to TRBJ1-5; TRBD1 matches at 7 bases. CDR1 is ENHRY, CDR2 SYGVKD, per germline. The V gene end was trimmed by 10 bases and the J gene end by 3 bases; junction bases not matched to a gene: 3. The CDR3 contains 12 residues. For the CDR3, the DNA is TGTGCCACCGGGACAGACAATCAGCCCCAGCATTTT. This sequence encodes CATGTDNQPQHF.

This clonotype turned up a few times. The gene calls are TRBV11-2 and TRBJ1-3, with D uncertain. From germline, CDR1 is SGHAT and CDR2 FQNNGV. Trimming left V 4 bases short and J 2 bases short, with 12 bases between. The CDR3 sequence is 15 residues long. As DNA, the CDR3 is TGTGCCAGCAGCTCCTTACGTGGGGCTGGAAACACCATATATTTT. The encoded protein is CASSSLRGAGNTIYF.

This chain links TRBV12-3 or TRBV12-4 with TRBJ1-4; D is perhaps TRBD1 (5 bases). This CDR3 comprises 17 residues. With 9 bases removed from V and 3 bases from J, the gap between germline ends came to 23 bases. Here the CDR3 reads CASRSLLAGDPNEKLFF. CDR3 in DNA: TGTGCCAGTAGATCTCTCCTCGCGGGGGATCCTAATGAAAAACTGTTTTTT.

This clonotype was observed many times. The chain uses TRBV14 and TRBJ2-2, with TRBD2 matching over 7 bases. The CDR3 length is 14 residues. Germline CDR1 reads SGHDN; CDR2 reads FVKESK. V lost 4 bases and J lost 6; bases outside the gene matches: 5. The CDR3 bases are TGTGCCAGCAGCCTACAGGCGGGGGCCGGGGAGCTGTTTTTT. This gives the protein CASSLQAGAGELFF.

The sample holds many counts of this clonotype. The chain recombines TRBV11-2 with TRBJ2-7; perhaps TRBD1 as D (6 bases). CDR3 length equals 14 residues. The V end lost 2 bases, the J end lost 6 bases, and 14 bases lay between the germline ends. CDR1 and CDR2 from the germline V gene are SGHAT and FQNNGV. The CDR3 is CASSLISGAGEQYV. The CDR3 nucleotides are TGTGCCAGCAGCTTAATCTCAGGGGCGGGCGAGCAGTACGTC.

This clonotype was picked up a small number of times. V usage is TRBV29-1 and J usage is TRBJ2-5; 11 nucleotides align to TRBD2. V was clipped by 7 bases and J by 4 bases; unmatched bases: 8. The germline V gene has CDR1 SQVTM and CDR2 ANQGSEA. This CDR3 has 14 residues. The CDR3 DNA sequence: TGCAGCGCCGTCCTAGCGGGAGGAGGAGAGACCCAGTACTTC. It specifies CSAVLAGGGETQYF.

The V call is TRBV19, the J call TRBJ1-1; D not resolved. CDR1 LNHDA and CDR2 SQIVND come from the germline V gene (reference sequence). This CDR3 spans 13 amino acids. V lost 11 bases to trimming and J lost 5 bases, with 18 bases between them. As DNA, the CDR3 is TGTGCCTCCCAGGTGGGATGGGGTACTGAAGCTTTCTTT. Translating it yields CASQVGWGTEAFF.

The chain couples TRBV20-1 to TRBJ2-5; 7 positions agree with TRBD2. V lost 5 bases to trimming and J lost 0 bases; unmatched junction nucleotides: 9. The germline gives CDR1 DFQATT, CDR2 SNEGSKA (reference sequence). The CDR3 totals 15 residues. The CDR3 region is CSAGISREDQETQYF. CDR3 nucleotides: TGCAGTGCTGGTATATCACGGGAGGACCAAGAGACCCAGTACTTC.

This clonotype has at least ten counts. This chain uses TRBV27 with TRBJ1-5; 7 nucleotides agree with TRBD1. The V gene's germline CDR1 is MNHEY and CDR2 SMNVEV (reference sequence). The CDR3 totals 13 residues. After removal of 10 bases from V and 5 bases from J, the junction contained 8 bases not matched to a gene. CDR3 amino acids: CATRGQVDQPQHF. CDR3 coding DNA: TGTGCCACAAGGGGGCAGGTTGATCAGCCCCAGCATTTT.

This clonotype was observed a handful of times. The rearrangement uses TRBV5-1 and TRBJ2-7; 9 bases are shared with TRBD2. Germline assignment: CDR1 SGHRS and CDR2 YFSETQ. J lost 3 bases, V lost 5 bases, and 3 bases had no gene match. The CDR3 contains 13 residues. CDR3 protein: CASRTSGYYEQYF. CDR3 sequence (DNA): TGCGCCAGCAGGACTAGCGGCTACTACGAGCAGTACTTC.

This clonotype came up a few times. Its ends do not fully match the called genes, so a read error is possible. This chain joins TRBV7-2 and TRBJ2-7; 10 bases align to TRBD2. The CDR3 has 18 amino acids. The germline V gene has CDR1 SGHTA and CDR2 FQGNSA. CDR3 sequence: CASSPSSSGRAFSHEQYF. The CDR3 nucleotides read TGTGCCAGCAGCCCCTCTTCGAGCGGGAGGGCCTTCTCCCACGAGCAGTACTTC.

This clonotype was seen a few times. The chain uses TRBV28 and TRBJ1-2; the match to TRBD1 covers 8 bases. Germline CDR1 is MDHEN and CDR2 is SYDVKM. V dropped 5 bases and J dropped 0; count of bases not matched to a gene: 8. The CDR3 is made up of 16 amino acids. The CDR3 loop reads CASSPVGTGANYGYTF. The CDR3 DNA is TGTGCCAGCAGTCCAGTCGGGACAGGAGCTAACTATGGCTACACCTTC.

This clonotype was detected only a few times. The chain couples TRBV11-1 to TRBJ2-7; perhaps TRBD1 as D (6 bases). The V end lost 1 base, the J end lost 4 bases, and 11 bases lay between the germline ends. Germline assignment: CDR1 SGHAT and CDR2 FQDESV (reference sequence). The CDR3 has 14 amino acids. CDR3 residues: CASSLGTESYEQYF. CDR3 bases: TGTGCCAGCAGCTTAGGGACAGAGAGTTACGAGCAGTACTTC. Supplemented by reference TRBV11-1 and TRBJ2-7, the full variable domain reads EAEVAQSPRYKITEKSQAVAFWCDPISGHATLYWYRQILGQGPELLVQFQDESVVDDSQLPKDRFSAERLKGVDSTLKIQPAELGDSAMYLCASSLGTESYEQYFGPGTRLTVT.

This clonotype was counted at least ten times. The chain recombines TRBV30 with TRBJ1-6; possibly TRBD1 for D (5 bases). Trimming left V 2 bases short and J 7 bases short, with 12 bases between. Germline V CDR1 and CDR2: GTSNPN, SVGIG (reference sequence). The CDR3 extends over 14 amino acids. The CDR3 here is CAWSPRRGNSPLHF. In DNA form, the CDR3 reads TGTGCCTGGAGTCCTAGGAGGGGAAATTCACCCCTCCACTTT. Filled out from reference TRBV30 and TRBJ1-6, the complete variable domain reads SQTIHQWPATLVQPVGSPLSLECTVEGTSNPNLYWYRQAAGRGLQLLFYSVGIGQISSEVPQNLSASRPQDRQFILSSKKLLLSDSGFYLCAWSPRRGNSPLHFGNGTRLTVT.

This clonotype appeared a few times. This sequence joins TRBV5-6 and TRBJ1-1; D is perhaps TRBD1 (5 bases). The CDR3 sequence is 15 residues long. Per germline, CDR1 SGHDT and CDR2 YYEEEE. V lost 4 bases to trimming and J lost 1 base, with 14 bases between them. The CDR3 here is CASSPLGTPNTEAFF. In DNA form, the CDR3 reads TGTGCCAGCAGCCCACTGGGGACCCCGAACACTGAAGCTTTCTTT. The full variable domain, with the rest looked up from reference TRBV5-6 and TRBJ1-1, is DAGVTQSPTHLIKTRGQQVTLRCSPKSGHDTVSWYQQALGQGPQFIFQYYEEEERQRGNFPDRFSGHQFPNYSSELNVNALLLGDSALYLCASSPLGTPNTEAFFGQGTRLTVV.

This clonotype has ten or more counts. V and J are TRBV12-3 or TRBV12-4 and TRBJ2-1; 9 bases line up with TRBD2. The CDR3 loop spans 12 amino acids. The V segment lost 6 bases and the J segment 14 bases; nucleotides outside the gene matches: 8. The CDR3 sequence is CASSYIAGVEFF. CDR3 sequence (DNA): TGTGCCAGCAGCTATATAGCGGGAGTCGAGTTCTTC.

This clonotype was recorded many times. This rearrangement joins TRBV29-1 to TRBJ2-3, with 8 bases lining up with TRBD1. The junction had 8 bases not matched to a gene; V was cut back by 7 bases and J by 5 bases. Germline values: CDR1 SQVTM, CDR2 ANQGSEA. This CDR3 is 13 amino acids long. The CDR3 loop is CSGWTGSIDTQYF. Written as DNA, the CDR3 is TGCAGCGGCTGGACAGGGTCGATAGATACGCAGTATTTT.

The CDR3 DNA reads as TGCAGCGTTGAGCCCCGGGACGCGAGCTCCTACAATGAGCAGTTCTTC. Translated: CSVEPRDASSYNEQFF. The rearrangement joins TRBV29-1 to TRBJ2-1; possibly TRBD1 or TRBD2 for D (5 bases each). The V and J ends lost 3 bases and 0 bases respectively, with 15 bases between them. The CDR3 length is 16 residues. Germline V gene lookup returns CDR1 SQVTM and CDR2 ANQGSEA.

In its sample, this clonotype was seen many times. The V and J genes are TRBV30 and TRBJ1-6; 11 bases are shared with TRBD1. The CDR3 loop spans 13 amino acids. Trimming cost V 3 bases and J 8 bases; bases outside gene matches: 0. CDR1 and CDR2 from the germline V gene are GTSNPN and SVGIG (reference sequence). CDR3 coding DNA: TGTGCCTGGAGGGGACAGGGGGATTCACCCCTCCACTTT. It translates to CAWRGQGDSPLHF.

This clonotype came up many times. The chain employs TRBV28 and TRBJ2-7, with D possibly being TRBD1 (6 bases). This CDR3 spans 14 amino acids. Germline V lookup: CDR1 MDHEN, CDR2 SYDVKM. The V end was cut by 6 bases, the J end by 1 base, with 13 bases between. The CDR3 spells CASSDRPSSYEQYF. The CDR3 coding sequence is TGTGCCAGCAGCGACAGGCCTTCTTCCTACGAGCAGTACTTC.

This clonotype was recorded at least ten times. This sequence joins TRBV3-1 and TRBJ1-6; D is uncertain. V was pared by 4 bases and J by 3 bases, with 19 bases between. CDR1 is LGHDT and CDR2 is YNNKEL in the germline V gene (reference sequence). The CDR3 loop spans 18 amino acids. The CDR3 DNA sequence: TGTGCCAGCAGCCCTCGCTGGGCCAGCGAGATCTATAATTCACCCCTCCACTTT. Protein: CASSPRWASEIYNSPLHF.

The gene calls are TRBV6-1 and TRBJ2-7, with 11 positions matching TRBD2. Germline V gene sequence: CDR1 MNHNS, CDR2 SASEGT. CDR3 size: 17 residues. Losses at the gene ends were 3 bases for V and 5 bases for J; bases not matched to a gene: 12. The CDR3 DNA is TGTGCCAGCAGTGACGCCGGGACTAGCGGTCCTAGGGACGAGCAGTACTTC. Its translation is CASSDAGTSGPRDEQYF.